This T cell receptor (beta chain) was documented in a study of T cell responses to AZD1222 COVID-19 vaccine. Across the study: Combined were second doses at about 4 or about 12 weeks. The study's findings and limits: There were vaccine-associated CD4 TCRs across spike, dominant at 160-218 and 743-854. Close to half of spike-specific TCRs reportedly recognize unmutated variant regions.

V was clipped by 5 bases and J by 3 bases, with 12 bases between them. Germline V CDR1 and CDR2: SGHNT, YYREEE (reference sequence). CDR3 length: 13 residues. Produced via immunoSEQ multiplex PCR; TCRdb's table is partial and in-frame only. The data hold roughly 200,000 clones, with 70% to 90% observed a single time. Comment on this clone: Antigen specificity is unknown.

This specimen consisted of peripheral blood, obtained on day 0 of AZD1222 vaccination. The chain links TRBV5-4 to TRBJ2-7, with a tentative D call TRBD1 (6 bases). This TCR came from an adult in good health. The CDR3 spells CASSRDTFYEQYF. The CDR3, as DNA: TGTGCCAGCAGTCGGGACACCTTCTACGAGCAGTACTTC.